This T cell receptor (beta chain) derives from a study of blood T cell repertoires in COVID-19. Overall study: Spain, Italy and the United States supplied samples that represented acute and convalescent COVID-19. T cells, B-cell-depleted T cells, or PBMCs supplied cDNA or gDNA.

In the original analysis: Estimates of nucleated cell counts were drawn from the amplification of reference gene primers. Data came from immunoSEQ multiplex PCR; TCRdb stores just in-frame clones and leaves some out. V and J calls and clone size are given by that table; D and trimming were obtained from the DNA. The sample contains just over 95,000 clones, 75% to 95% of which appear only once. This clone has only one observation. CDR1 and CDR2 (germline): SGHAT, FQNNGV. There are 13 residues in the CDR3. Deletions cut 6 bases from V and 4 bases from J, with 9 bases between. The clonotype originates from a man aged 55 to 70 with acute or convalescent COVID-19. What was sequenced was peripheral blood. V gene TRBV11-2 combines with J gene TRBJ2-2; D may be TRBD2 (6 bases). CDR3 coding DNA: TGTGCCAGCAGGTTTAGCGGCACCGGGGAGCTGTTTTTT. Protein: CASRFSGTGELFF.